Following are 17 T cell receptor beta chains from one sample sequenced in a study of CD8+ T cells in alopecia areata. Treatment denoted: oral pan-JAK inhibitor, 5-10 mg twice daily. Extracted from the samples, RNA was reverse transcribed into cDNA to serve as the sequencing template. Assay used: immunoSEQ multiplex PCR; TCRdb lists only in-frame clones, some missing. Of around 270,000 clones in the sample, roughly 50% were seen once. This specimen consisted of CD4+ T cells sorted from blood, obtained at week 24, from a patient treated with tofacitinib. The receptors were sampled from a human donor with alopecia areata.

V and J are TRBV2 and TRBJ2-5; TRBD2 aligns across 9 bases. The CDR3 extends over 15 amino acids. The trim removed 6 bases at V and 4 bases at J, leaving 9 bases unmatched. Germline CDR1 reads SNHLY; CDR2 reads FYNNEI. CDR3 nucleotide sequence: TGTGCCAGCAGCGGCGCGGGGGGGCCGGGAGAGACCCAGTACTTC. Its translation: CASSGAGGPGETQYF.

This chain uses TRBV4-1 with TRBJ2-7; perhaps TRBD2 as D (5 bases). V gave up 1 base and J gave up 8 bases, with 12 bases separating them. Germline CDR1 and CDR2: MGHRA and YSYEKL. The CDR3 runs to 13 residues. The DNA for the CDR3 is TGCGCCAGCAGCCAAGGGAACGGGGTCAAGCAGTACTTC. The encoded protein is CASSQGNGVKQYF.

In this sample, this clone turned up a few times. The rearrangement uses TRBV4-2 and TRBJ2-2, with a tentative D call TRBD1 (6 bases). The CDR3 runs 18 residues. The germline V gene has CDR1 LGHNA and CDR2 YNFKEQ. The ends were cut back, 0 bases at V and 0 bases at J, with 14 bases in the middle. CDR3 residues: CASSQEYRVGPNTGELFF. CDR3 DNA sequence: TGTGCCAGCAGCCAAGAGTACAGGGTCGGACCGAACACCGGGGAGCTGTTTTTT.

CDR3 bases: TGTGCCAGCAGTGGATCCGAGGGGCGATATTCACCCCTCCACTTT. Its protein product is CASSGSEGRYSPLHF. This chain uses TRBV2 with TRBJ1-6, with TRBD1 as a possible D gene (5 bases). Germline V lookup: CDR1 SNHLY, CDR2 FYNNEI. The germline V and J ends were trimmed by 4 bases and 8 bases, with 15 bases remaining between them. This CDR3 has 15 amino acids.

The rearrangement joins TRBV29-1 to TRBJ1-2, with D perhaps matching TRBD1 (5 bases). This CDR3 is built from 15 residues. Trimming removed 4 bases at V and 3 bases at J, with 18 bases between. Germline CDR1 and CDR2: SQVTM and ANQGSEA. As DNA, the CDR3 is TGCAGCGTTGGGGACCCGAGGTCCTCTGACTATGGCTACACCTTC. As protein: CSVGDPRSSDYGYTF.

A few counts support this clone. The chain is built from TRBV18 and TRBJ1-1, with D possibly TRBD1 on 6 matching bases. Per germline, CDR1 KGHSH and CDR2 LQKENI. With 3 bases removed from V and 1 base from J, the gap between germline ends came to 12 bases. The CDR3 length is 15 residues. CDR3 region: CASSPWDNPNTEAFF. The CDR3 DNA reads as TGTGCCAGCTCACCGTGGGACAACCCGAACACTGAAGCTTTCTTT.

V gene TRBV7-2 combines with J gene TRBJ1-2, with 7 bases aligning to TRBD1. This CDR3 is built from 16 residues. Germline-derived CDR1 and CDR2 are SGHTA and FQGNSA. The V gene end was trimmed by 0 bases and the J gene end by 4 bases; junction bases not matched to a gene: 8. In nucleotides, the CDR3 is TGTGCCAGCAGCTTAGCTGGCGGGGACAGAAGCTATGGCTACACCTTC. Protein sequence: CASSLAGGDRSYGYTF.

This clone was seen more than once but under ten times. The rearrangement links TRBV7-2 to TRBJ2-3; perhaps TRBD2 as D (6 bases). This CDR3 is built from 12 residues. Germline CDR1 and CDR2: SGHTA and FQGNSA. V lost 2 bases to trimming and J lost 11 bases, with 11 bases between them. CDR3 sequence: CASSLQEGLQYF. CDR3 nucleotides: TGTGCCAGCAGCTTACAGGAGGGCCTGCAGTATTTT. Drawing the rest from reference TRBV7-2 and TRBJ2-3, the complete variable domain is GAGVSQSPSNKVTEKGKDVELRCDPISGHTALYWYRQSLGQGLEFLIYFQGNSAPDKSGLPSDRFSAERTGGSVSTLTIQRTQQEDSAVYLCASSLQEGLQYFGPGTRLTVL.

The rearrangement joins TRBV7-8 to TRBJ1-1; D gene ambiguous. V was pared by 1 base and J by 1 base, with 7 bases between. CDR1 and CDR2 (germline): SGHVS, FQNEAQ. CDR3 size: 14 residues. CDR3 region: CASSLVHPNTEAFF. In nucleotides, the CDR3 is TGTGCCAGCAGCTTAGTCCATCCGAACACTGAAGCTTTCTTT.

The V gene is TRBV7-2, the J gene TRBJ2-7, with TRBD1 identical over 7 bases. The CDR3 is made up of 13 amino acids. Trimming removed 6 bases from V and 3 bases from J; junction bases left unmatched: 5. Germline V lookup: CDR1 SGHTA, CDR2 FQGNSA. CDR3 nucleotides: TGTGCCAGCAGACCTCCAGGGGGCTACGAGCAGTACTTC. Translating gives CASRPPGGYEQYF.

V and J are TRBV23-1 and TRBJ1-2, with D uncertain. TRBV23-1 counts as an open reading frame of uncertain function. This CDR3 is built from 16 residues. Deletions cut 2 bases from V and 2 bases from J, with 15 bases between. The CDR3 region is CASSQLPGIVNYGYTF. CDR3 DNA: TGCGCCAGCAGTCAACTGCCGGGGATCGTGAACTATGGCTACACCTTC.

The chain recombines TRBV5-6 with TRBJ2-4; a weak D match, TRBD2 (6 bases). V lost 1 base and J 9 bases, leaving 20 bases between the germline ends. This CDR3 region has 16 residues. Germline CDR1 is SGHDT and CDR2 is YYEEEE. CDR3 sequence reads: CASSLNGGLPVGIQYF. In nucleotides, the CDR3 is TGTGCCAGCAGCTTGAATGGAGGGCTCCCCGTGGGCATTCAGTACTTC.

The rearrangement links TRBV6-5 to TRBJ2-5, with TRBD2 matching over 7 bases. This CDR3 spans 15 amino acids. After removal of 2 bases from V and 1 base from J, the junction contained 4 bases not matched to a gene. Germline loops: CDR1 MNHEY, CDR2 SVGAGI. CDR3 DNA: TGTGCCAGCAGTTACGGGGGACTACTCCAAGAGACCCAGTACTTC. It specifies CASSYGGLLQETQYF.

The table lists this clone with a count of one. The chain has TRBV5-6 and TRBJ1-2; D perhaps matches TRBD1 (5 bases). The germline V gene has CDR1 SGHDT and CDR2 YYEEEE. The germline V and J ends were trimmed by 3 bases and 6 bases, with 12 bases remaining between them. There are 13 residues in the CDR3. In DNA form, the CDR3 reads TGTGCCAGCAGCTCGGGGGGAGCTCATGGCTACACCTTC. Translating gives CASSSGGAHGYTF.

The chain has TRBV7-3 and TRBJ2-1, with 8 positions matching TRBD2. CDR1 SGHTA and CDR2 FQGTGA come from the germline V gene. J was trimmed by 5 bases and V by 4 bases; bases with no gene match: 16. This CDR3 has 18 residues. In DNA form, the CDR3 reads TGTGCCAGCAGCTCCCTGCAGGGTAGCGGGGCCCCCCACAATGAGCAGTTCTTC. Protein sequence: CASSSLQGSGAPHNEQFF.

The chain carries TRBV2 and TRBJ1-2; tentative D call: TRBD1 (5 bases). Deletions cut 7 bases from V and 4 bases from J, with 13 bases between. Germline V lookup: CDR1 SNHLY, CDR2 FYNNEI. The CDR3 extends over 13 amino acids. CDR3 sequence: CASMGQNIYGYTF. The CDR3 DNA reads as TGTGCCAGCATGGGGCAGAACATCTATGGCTACACCTTC.

In this sample, this clone turned up a few times. This rearrangement joins TRBV20-1 to TRBJ1-4; D unclear. V shed 6 bases and J shed 8 bases, with 10 bases lying between them. The germline V gene encodes CDR1 DFQATT and CDR2 SNEGSKA (reference sequence). This CDR3 contains 11 residues. The CDR3 nucleotides read TGCAGTGCCTTTCTAGGGGAAAAACTGTTTTTT. Protein sequence: CSAFLGEKLFF.